Shown below are 12 T cell receptor beta chains from a single sample sequenced in a study of T cell clones after liver transplantation. Generated by immunoSEQ multiplex PCR, the TCRdb table keeps only in-frame clones and is missing some. Here the sample spans fewer than 80,000 clones, 84% being singletons. The source material was CD4+ T cells from blood, sampled less than 50 months after liver transplant. The receptors here all came from a human patient who received a liver transplant. Some T cells may arise from the graft donor.

This clone was observed once. The rearrangement links TRBV5-6 to TRBJ2-2, with a tentative D call TRBD1 (5 bases). The CDR3 contains 15 residues. CDR1 is SGHDT, CDR2 YYEEEE, per germline. The V end lost 0 bases, the J end lost 4 bases, and 10 bases lay between the germline ends. For the CDR3, the DNA is TGTGCCAGCAGCTTGGTGACAGCTCGCACCGGGGAGCTGTTTTTT. Translation gives CASSLVTARTGELFF.

The chain uses TRBV4-1 and TRBJ2-1; possible D gene TRBD2, 6 bases. Germline assignment: CDR1 MGHRA and CDR2 YSYEKL. V was trimmed by 0 bases and J by 2 bases, leaving 8 bases between them. There are 15 residues in the CDR3. The CDR3 reads CASSQDPGAYNEQFF. The CDR3 DNA reads TGCGCCAGCAGCCAAGACCCGGGAGCCTACAATGAGCAGTTCTTC.

V and J are TRBV7-9 and TRBJ2-1; 9 nucleotides align to TRBD1. Per germline, CDR1 SEHNR and CDR2 FQNEAQ (reference sequence). With 11 bases clipped from V and 9 bases from J, the junction kept 14 bases outside the gene matches. The CDR3 extends over 14 amino acids. CDR3 nucleotides: TGTGCCGGTTCTGAGGGACAGGGAGAGAGTGAGCAGTTCTTC. Residues: CAGSEGQGESEQFF.

The V and J genes are TRBV19 and TRBJ1-5; D perhaps matches TRBD1 (6 bases). The CDR3 length is 13 residues. The ends were cut back, 6 bases at V and 2 bases at J, with 8 bases in the middle. CDR1 LNHDA and CDR2 SQIVND come from the germline V gene (reference sequence). As DNA, the CDR3 is TGTGCCAGTAGGGGGGCAGGCAATCAGCCCCAGCATTTT. This codes for CASRGAGNQPQHF.

The V and J genes are TRBV7-2 and TRBJ2-3, with no clear D. Germline V gene sequence: CDR1 SGHTA, CDR2 FQGNSA. Trimming removed 8 bases from V and 0 bases from J, with 9 bases in between. CDR3 size: 13 residues. The CDR3 DNA reads as TGTGCCAGCGCGAACCCCAGCACAGATACGCAGTATTTT. This gives the protein CASANPSTDTQYF.

The J gene is TRBJ1-2, the V gene TRBV10-3; perhaps TRBD1 as D (6 bases). From germline, CDR1 is ENHRY and CDR2 SYGVKD. The germline V and J ends were trimmed by 10 bases and 4 bases, with 13 bases remaining between them. The CDR3 is made up of 12 amino acids. This CDR3 reads CATTGLGYGYTF. CDR3 DNA: TGTGCCACTACAGGGCTCGGCTATGGCTACACCTTC.

The CDR3 reads CASSLAGVLNEQFF. The CDR3 DNA follows: TGTGCCAGCAGTTTGGCGGGAGTTCTCAATGAGCAGTTCTTC. The rearrangement uses TRBV6-5 and TRBJ2-1, with 7 bases lining up with TRBD2. The length of the CDR3 is 14 residues. Germline CDR1 MNHEY, CDR2 SVGAGI. Unmatched junction bases numbered 6, after V lost 4 bases and J lost 6 bases.

This clone occurred once. The chain joins TRBV4-1 to TRBJ2-2; 13 bases line up with TRBD2. The J segment lost 4 bases and the V segment lost 1 base, leaving 6 bases of the junction unmatched. This CDR3 has 18 amino acids. Germline V gene lookup returns CDR1 MGHRA and CDR2 YSYEKL. The CDR3 loop is CASSQVGLAGLGTGELFF. DNA of the CDR3: TGCGCCAGCAGCCAAGTGGGACTAGCGGGATTGGGCACCGGGGAGCTGTTTTTT.

This sequence joins TRBV12-5 and TRBJ2-3; TRBD2 might be the D (6 bases). This CDR3 region has 16 residues. Trimming cost V 1 base and J 4 bases, with 15 bases left between them. Germline V gene data show CDR1 as LGHNT and CDR2 as FRNRAP. The CDR3 loop is CASGLALAGLPDTQYF. The CDR3 DNA reads TGTGCTAGTGGTTTGGCCCTGGCGGGGCTACCAGATACGCAGTATTTT.

The sample holds a few counts of this clone. This chain joins TRBV5-4 and TRBJ2-6, with D uncertain. The V gene lost 4 bases and the J gene lost 2 bases, with 10 bases spanning the gap. This CDR3 is built from 15 residues. Germline V gene data show CDR1 as SGHNT and CDR2 as YYREEE (reference sequence). CDR3 DNA sequence: TGTGCCAGCAGCCAAGCCGAGGCTGGGGCCAACGTCCTGACTTTC. It specifies CASSQAEAGANVLTF.

The chain is built from TRBV7-2 and TRBJ2-5; D is perhaps TRBD2 (6 bases). The germline V and J ends were trimmed by 3 bases and 2 bases, with 10 bases remaining between them. The CDR3 is 14 residues long. CDR1 is SGHTA, CDR2 FQGNSA, per germline. The CDR3 DNA reads as TGTGCCAGCAGCTTGGTAGCGGAACAAGAGACCCAGTACTTC. It codes for CASSLVAEQETQYF.

J is TRBJ2-1 and V is TRBV18; 7 bases agree with TRBD2. Germline CDR1 and CDR2: KGHSH and LQKENI. This CDR3 comprises 17 residues. Trimming at V came to 2 bases and at J to 4 bases, leaving 11 bases not matched to a gene. The CDR3 sequence: CASSPIATGTTYNEQFF. DNA of the CDR3: TGTGCCAGCTCACCAATCGCCACCGGGACTACTTACAATGAGCAGTTCTTC.